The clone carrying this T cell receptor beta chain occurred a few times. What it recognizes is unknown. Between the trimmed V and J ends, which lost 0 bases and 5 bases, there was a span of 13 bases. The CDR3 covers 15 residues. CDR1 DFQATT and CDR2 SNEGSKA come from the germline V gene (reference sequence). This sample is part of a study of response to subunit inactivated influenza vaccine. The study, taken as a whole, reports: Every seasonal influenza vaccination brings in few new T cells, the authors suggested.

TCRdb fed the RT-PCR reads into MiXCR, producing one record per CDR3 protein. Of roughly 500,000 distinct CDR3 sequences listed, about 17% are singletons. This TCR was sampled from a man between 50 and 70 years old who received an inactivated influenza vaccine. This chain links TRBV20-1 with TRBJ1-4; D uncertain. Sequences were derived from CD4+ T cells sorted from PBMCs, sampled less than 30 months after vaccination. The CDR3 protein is CSAREAGRRNEKLFF. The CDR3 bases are TGCAGTGCTAGAGAGGCAGGCAGACGAAATGAAAAACTGTTTTTT.